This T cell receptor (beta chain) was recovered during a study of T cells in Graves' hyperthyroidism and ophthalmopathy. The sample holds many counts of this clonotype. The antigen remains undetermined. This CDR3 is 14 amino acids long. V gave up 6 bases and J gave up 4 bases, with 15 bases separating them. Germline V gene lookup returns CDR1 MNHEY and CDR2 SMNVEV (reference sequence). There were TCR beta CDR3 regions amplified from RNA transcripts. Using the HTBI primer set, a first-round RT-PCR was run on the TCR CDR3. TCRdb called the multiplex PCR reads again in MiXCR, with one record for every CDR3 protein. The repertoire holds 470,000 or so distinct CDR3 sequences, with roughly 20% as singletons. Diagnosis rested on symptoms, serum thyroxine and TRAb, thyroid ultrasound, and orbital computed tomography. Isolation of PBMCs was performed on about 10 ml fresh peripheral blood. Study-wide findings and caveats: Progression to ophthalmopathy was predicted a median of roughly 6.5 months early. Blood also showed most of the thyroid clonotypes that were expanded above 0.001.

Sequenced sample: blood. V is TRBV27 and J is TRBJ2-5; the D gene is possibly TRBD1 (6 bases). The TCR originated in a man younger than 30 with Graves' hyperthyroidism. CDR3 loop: CASSPRVGGETQYF. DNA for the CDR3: TGTGCCAGCAGCCCCCGTGTAGGGGGAGAGACCCAGTACTTC.